These T cell receptor beta chains were read from a single sample in a study of blood T cell repertoires in COVID-19. Sequencing was performed with immunoSEQ multiplex PCR; in TCRdb, only in-frame clones are kept and a portion is missing. The sample contains under 100,000 clones, around four fifths of which appear only once. Specimen: peripheral blood. Receptor source: an elderly man with active or convalescent COVID-19. Both conserved end residues are trimmed from each CDR3.

13,TRBV7-9,TRBJ2-5,ASSLTGGHQETQY
14,TRBV19,TRBJ1-5,ASSWWGSNSNQPQH
13,TRBV6-5,TRBJ1-5,ASSYLRGPDQPQH
12,TRBV28,TRBJ2-2,ASRYGLNVGELF
13,TRBV4-1,TRBJ2-5,ASSQETGPQETQY
14,TRBV6-4,TRBJ1-6,ASSVDSLSYNSPLH
11,TRBV29-1,TRBJ2-1,SVLRAWGNEQF
12,TRBV12-5,TRBJ2-2,ASGGQGNTGELF
14,TRBV11-2,TRBJ2-5,ASSLLGGGGEETQY
14,TRBV28,TRBJ1-3,ASKTGGVLTGNTIY
11,TRBV29-1,TRBJ2-1,SVERMGVNEQF
11,TRBV7-2,TRBJ1-2,ASSLGVNYGYT
11,TRBV12-3/TRBV12-4,TRBJ1-4,ASSLRVWEKLF
14,TRBV2,TRBJ1-6,ASSYRDTRGNSPLH
12,TRBV19,TRBJ1-2,ASSIDAVNYGYT
13,TRBV6-1,TRBJ2-1,ASSETDSFYNEQF
12,TRBV5-4,TRBJ1-6,ASSLGSYNSPLH
12,TRBV5-4,TRBJ1-3,ASSPRTGGNTIY
12,TRBV27,TRBJ2-3,ASSPGLNTDTQY
13,TRBV30,TRBJ1-4,AWSRFQGANEKLF
14,TRBV4-1,TRBJ2-5,ASSQDGQGAWETQY
13,TRBV7-3,TRBJ2-3,ASSSRGLNTDTQY
12,TRBV18,TRBJ2-1,ASSPRQNYNEQF
13,TRBV3-1/TRBV3-2,TRBJ1-6,ASSQRPTYNSPLH
13,TRBV19,TRBJ1-1,ASSTLDRGNTEAF
16,TRBV28,TRBJ2-5,ASSLPGTSGRRSETQY
13,TRBV18,TRBJ2-4,ASSPPTSRGDIQY
9,TRBV6-1,TRBJ2-3,ASSEQLFVY
12,TRBV15,TRBJ1-1,ATSRDRANTEAF
12,TRBV11-2,TRBJ2-1,ASSPGTSGLEQF
14,TRBV7-8,TRBJ1-1,ASSLARGAGNTEAF
15,TRBV3-1/TRBV3-2,TRBJ2-3,ASSQEGIGEVTDTQY
13,TRBV5-1,TRBJ2-3,ASRISGGRTDTQY
13,TRBV18,TRBJ1-4,ASSHRDIRNEKLF
13,TRBV5-1,TRBJ1-2,ASSLVRGLGYGYT
15,TRBV3-1/TRBV3-2,TRBJ1-2,ASSQDCPIGLNYGYT
14,TRBV15,TRBJ2-3,ATSSGQLFITDTQY
11,TRBV30,TRBJ2-5,AWRGTGGETQY
13,TRBV4-1,TRBJ1-5,ASSQGTQSNQPQH
14,TRBV2,TRBJ1-4,ASSEGQLPTNEKLF
14,TRBV7-9,TRBJ2-2,ASSLGQGFWTGELF
14,TRBV6-1,TRBJ1-6,ASSASRQGRNSPLH
13,TRBV10-3,TRBJ1-2,AISEGGAVSYGYT
14,TRBV12-5,TRBJ2-3,ASGLGKTGFTDTQY
12,TRBV9,TRBJ2-1,ASSVGLAVNEQF
13,TRBV30,TRBJ1-2,AWPRDRGGNYGYT
13,TRBV7-9,TRBJ2-2,ASSFQGVMAGELF
12,TRBV5-1,TRBJ2-1,ASSLGTGVNEQF
12,TRBV6-5,TRBJ2-3,ASRASGGTDTQY
13,TRBV27,TRBJ1-2,ASSSSFTGIHGYT
16,TRBV9,TRBJ2-1,ASSVAGVGLSSYNEQF
9,TRBV24-1,TRBJ2-2,ATSATGELF
12,TRBV6-5,TRBJ2-3,ASIRGLDTDTQY
11,TRBV6-5,TRBJ2-3,ASAGTSGYTQY
11,TRBV18,TRBJ1-1,ASSPRGFTEAF
14,TRBV5-1,TRBJ2-2,ASSTRTSGNTGELF
13,TRBV4-1,TRBJ2-5,ASSQNKAAQETQY